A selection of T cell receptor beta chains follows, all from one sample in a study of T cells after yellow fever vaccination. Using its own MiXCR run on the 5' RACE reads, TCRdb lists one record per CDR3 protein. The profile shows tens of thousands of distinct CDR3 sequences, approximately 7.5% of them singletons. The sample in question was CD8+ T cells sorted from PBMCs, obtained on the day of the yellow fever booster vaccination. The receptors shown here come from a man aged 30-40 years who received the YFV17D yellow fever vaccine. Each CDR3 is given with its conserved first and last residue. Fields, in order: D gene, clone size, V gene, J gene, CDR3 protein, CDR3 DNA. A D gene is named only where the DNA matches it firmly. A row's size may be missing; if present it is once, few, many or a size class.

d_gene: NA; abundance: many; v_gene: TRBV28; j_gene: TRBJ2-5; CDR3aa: CASTNGVVGATQYF; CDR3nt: TGTGCCAGCACCAATGGGGTAGTGGGGGCGACCCAGTACTTC
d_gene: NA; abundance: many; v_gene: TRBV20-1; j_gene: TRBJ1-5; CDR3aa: CSAKGVTQPQHF; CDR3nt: TGCAGTGCTAAAGGGGTGACACAGCCCCAGCATTTT
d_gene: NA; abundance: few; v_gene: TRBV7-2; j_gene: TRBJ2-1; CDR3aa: CASSSASNEQFF; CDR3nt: TGTGCCAGCAGCTCCGCCAGCAATGAGCAGTTCTTC
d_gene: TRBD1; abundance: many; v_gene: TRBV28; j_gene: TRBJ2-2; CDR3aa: CASSLTGGGLLFF; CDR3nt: TGTGCCAGCAGTTTGACAGGGGGGGGGTTGCTGTTTTTT
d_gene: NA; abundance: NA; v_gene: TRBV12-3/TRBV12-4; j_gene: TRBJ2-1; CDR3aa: CASRGRRGRTFHEQFF; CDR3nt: TGTGCCAGCAGGGGTCGGAGGGGCAGAACTTTTCATGAGCAGTTCTTC
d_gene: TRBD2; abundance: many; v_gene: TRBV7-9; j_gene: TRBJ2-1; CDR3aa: CASSLGGFSDNRTSGRATEQFF; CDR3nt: TGTGCCAGCAGCTTAGGAGGTTTTTCCGACAACCGGACTAGCGGGAGGGCCACTGAGCAGTTCTTC
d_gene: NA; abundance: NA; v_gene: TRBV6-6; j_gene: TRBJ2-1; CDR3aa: CASIGASYNEQFF; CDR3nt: TGTGCCAGCATCGGCGCGTCCTACAATGAGCAGTTCTTC
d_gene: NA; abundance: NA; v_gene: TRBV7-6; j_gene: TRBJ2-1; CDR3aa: CASSPPDWSREQFF; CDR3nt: TGTGCCAGCAGCCCACCCGACTGGAGCCGTGAGCAGTTCTTC
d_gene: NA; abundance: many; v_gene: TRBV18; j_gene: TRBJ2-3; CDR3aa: CASSPPGSSTDTQYF; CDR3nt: TGTGCCAGCTCACCACCAGGCAGCAGCACAGATACGCAGTATTTT
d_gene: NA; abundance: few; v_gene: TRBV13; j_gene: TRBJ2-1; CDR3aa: CASSLGQYSPNEQFF; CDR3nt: TGTGCCAGCAGCTTAGGACAGTATTCCCCCAATGAGCAGTTCTTC
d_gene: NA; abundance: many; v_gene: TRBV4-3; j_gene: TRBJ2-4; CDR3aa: CASSQDSGDIQYF; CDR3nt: TGCGCCAGCAGCCAAGATTCCGGAGACATTCAGTACTTC
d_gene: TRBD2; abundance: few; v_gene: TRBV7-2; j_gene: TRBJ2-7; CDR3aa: CASSQPGLAGVEQYF; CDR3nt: TGTGCCAGCAGCCAACCGGGACTAGCGGGAGTCGAGCAGTACTTC
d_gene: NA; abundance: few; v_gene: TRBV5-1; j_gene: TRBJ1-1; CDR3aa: CASSFGFGGATEAFF; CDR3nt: TGCGCCAGCAGCTTCGGATTTGGGGGGGCAACTGAAGCTTTCTTT
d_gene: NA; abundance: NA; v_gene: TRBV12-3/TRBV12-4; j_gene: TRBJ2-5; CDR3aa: CASTFQAGRKTQYF; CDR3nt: TGTGCCAGCACTTTCCAGGCGGGAAGGAAGACCCAGTACTTC
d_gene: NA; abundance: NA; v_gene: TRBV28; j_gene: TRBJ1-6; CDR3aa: CASSFRTSPAASPLHF; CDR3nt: TGTGCCAGCAGCTTTCGGACATCCCCAGCGGCTTCACCCCTCCACTTT
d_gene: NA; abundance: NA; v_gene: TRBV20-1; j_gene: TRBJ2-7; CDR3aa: CSARVSLGPYEQYF; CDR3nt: TGCAGTGCTAGAGTTTCTCTAGGTCCCTACGAGCAGTACTTC
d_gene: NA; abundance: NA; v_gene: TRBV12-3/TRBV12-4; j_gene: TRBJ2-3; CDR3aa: CASRLGADTQYF; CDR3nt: TGTGCCAGCAGACTTGGGGCAGATACGCAGTATTTT
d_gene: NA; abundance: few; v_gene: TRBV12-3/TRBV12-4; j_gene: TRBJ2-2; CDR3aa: CASSYEGYTGELFF; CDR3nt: TGTGCCAGCAGTTATGAGGGTTACACCGGGGAGCTGTTTTTT
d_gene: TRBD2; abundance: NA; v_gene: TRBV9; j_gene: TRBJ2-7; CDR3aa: CASSVGEAGGYEQYF; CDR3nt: TGTGCCAGCAGCGTAGGGGAGGCGGGGGGCTACGAGCAGTACTTC
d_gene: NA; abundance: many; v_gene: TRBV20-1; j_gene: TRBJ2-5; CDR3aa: CSARVGGGRETQYF; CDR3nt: TGCAGTGCTAGAGTCGGAGGGGGCAGAGAGACCCAGTACTTC
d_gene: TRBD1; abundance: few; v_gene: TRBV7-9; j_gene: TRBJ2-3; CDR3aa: CASSLGRGQKTDTQYF; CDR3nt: TGTGCCAGCAGCTTAGGCAGGGGACAGAAGACAGATACGCAGTATTTT
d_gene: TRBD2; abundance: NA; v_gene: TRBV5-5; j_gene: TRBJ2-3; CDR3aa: CASTVQLAGGLSDTQYF; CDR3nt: TGTGCCAGCACCGTTCAGCTAGCGGGAGGGCTTTCAGATACGCAGTATTTT
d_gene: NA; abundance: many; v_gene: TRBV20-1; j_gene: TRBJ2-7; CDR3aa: CSATETYEQYF; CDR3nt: TGCAGTGCTACGGAGACGTACGAGCAGTACTTC
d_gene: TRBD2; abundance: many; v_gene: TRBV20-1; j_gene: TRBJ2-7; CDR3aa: CSAPGLAVSYEQYF; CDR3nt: TGCAGTGCCCCCGGGCTAGCGGTCTCCTACGAGCAGTACTTC
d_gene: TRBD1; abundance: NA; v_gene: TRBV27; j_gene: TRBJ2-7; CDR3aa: CASSLRGTGAYEQYF; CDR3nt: TGTGCCAGCAGTTTAAGGGGGACAGGGGCCTACGAGCAGTACTTC
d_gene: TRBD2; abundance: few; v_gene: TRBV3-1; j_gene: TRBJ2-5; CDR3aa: CASSLPAGDETQYF; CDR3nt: TGTGCCAGCAGCCTCCCCGCGGGGGATGAGACCCAGTACTTC
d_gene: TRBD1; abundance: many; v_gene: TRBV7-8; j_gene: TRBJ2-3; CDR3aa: CASSPRDRETDTQYF; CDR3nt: TGTGCCAGCAGCCCCCGGGACAGGGAGACAGATACGCAGTATTTT
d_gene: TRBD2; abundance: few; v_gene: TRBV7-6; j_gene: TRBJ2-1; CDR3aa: CASKPGLAVNNEQFF; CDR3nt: TGTGCCAGTAAGCCAGGACTAGCGGTTAACAATGAGCAGTTCTTC
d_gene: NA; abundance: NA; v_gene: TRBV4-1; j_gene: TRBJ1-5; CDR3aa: CASSQQGSNQPQHF; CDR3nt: TGCGCCAGCAGCCAACAGGGGTCAAATCAGCCCCAGCATTTT
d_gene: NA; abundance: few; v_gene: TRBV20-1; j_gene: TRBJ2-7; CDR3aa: CSARDPGGPPPEQYF; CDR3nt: TGCAGTGCTAGAGATCCCGGGGGACCCCCCCCCGAGCAGTACTTC
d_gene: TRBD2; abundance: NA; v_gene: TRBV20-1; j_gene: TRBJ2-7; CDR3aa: CSARVTGGVYEQYF; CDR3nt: TGCAGTGCTAGAGTTACCGGGGGGGTTTACGAGCAGTACTTC
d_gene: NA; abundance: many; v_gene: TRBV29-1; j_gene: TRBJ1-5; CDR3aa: CSVGLGLGQPQHF; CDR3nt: TGCAGCGTTGGGCTAGGGCTAGGTCAGCCCCAGCATTTT
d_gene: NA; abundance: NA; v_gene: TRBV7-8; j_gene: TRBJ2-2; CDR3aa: CASSLVGRSAGELFF; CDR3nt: TGTGCCAGCAGCTTAGTTGGGCGTAGCGCCGGGGAGCTGTTTTTT
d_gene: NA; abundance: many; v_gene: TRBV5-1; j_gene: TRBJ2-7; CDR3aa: CASSSEGSGEQYF; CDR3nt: TGCGCCAGCAGCTCGGAGGGGAGCGGTGAGCAGTACTTC
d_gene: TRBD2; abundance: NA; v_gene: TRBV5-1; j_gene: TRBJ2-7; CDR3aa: CASSQDGGGSYEQYF; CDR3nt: TGCGCCAGCAGCCAGGATGGCGGGGGATCCTACGAGCAGTACTTC
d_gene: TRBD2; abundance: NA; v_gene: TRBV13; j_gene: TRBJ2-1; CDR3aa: CASSLTSGREGEQFF; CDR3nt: TGTGCCAGCAGCCTGACTAGCGGGAGAGAGGGTGAGCAGTTCTTC
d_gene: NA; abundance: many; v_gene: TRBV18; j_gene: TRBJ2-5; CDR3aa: CASSPSSGSETQYF; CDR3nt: TGTGCCAGCTCACCTAGCTCAGGGTCGGAGACCCAGTACTTC
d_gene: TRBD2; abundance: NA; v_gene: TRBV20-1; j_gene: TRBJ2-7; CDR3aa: CSAILAGGYNEQYF; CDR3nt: TGCAGTGCTATCCTAGCGGGAGGCTACAACGAGCAGTACTTC
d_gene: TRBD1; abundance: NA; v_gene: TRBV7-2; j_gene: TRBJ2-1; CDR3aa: CASSLAGTGFSGVYNEQFF; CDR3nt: TGTGCCAGCAGCTTAGCCGGGACAGGGTTTAGCGGCGTCTACAATGAGCAGTTCTTC
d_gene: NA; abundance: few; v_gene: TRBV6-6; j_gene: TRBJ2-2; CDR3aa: CATSWTTGELFF; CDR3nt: TGTGCCACCTCGTGGACCACCGGGGAGCTGTTTTTT
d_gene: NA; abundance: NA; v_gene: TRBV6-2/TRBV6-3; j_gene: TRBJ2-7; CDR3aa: CASSYSALPEDEQYF; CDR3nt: TGTGCCAGCAGTTACTCTGCCCTACCAGAGGACGAGCAGTACTTC
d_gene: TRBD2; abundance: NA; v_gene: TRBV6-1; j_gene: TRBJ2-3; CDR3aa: CASNAGLADSTDTQYF; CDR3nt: TGTGCCAGCAATGCGGGGCTAGCGGATAGCACAGATACGCAGTATTTT
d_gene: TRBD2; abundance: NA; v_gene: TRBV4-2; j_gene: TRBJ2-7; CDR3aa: CASSQDSLGTSGYEQYF; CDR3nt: TGTGCCAGCAGCCAAGATAGTCTCGGGACTAGCGGGTACGAGCAGTACTTC
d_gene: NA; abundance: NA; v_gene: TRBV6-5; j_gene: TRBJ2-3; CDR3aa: CASSYESGGTDTQYF; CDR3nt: TGTGCCAGCAGTTACGAAAGCGGAGGCACAGATACGCAGTATTTT
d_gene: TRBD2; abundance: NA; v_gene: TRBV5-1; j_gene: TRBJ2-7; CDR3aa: CASSSSPGLAGEQYF; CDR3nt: TGCGCCAGCAGCTCCTCCCCGGGACTAGCGGGAGAGCAGTACTTC
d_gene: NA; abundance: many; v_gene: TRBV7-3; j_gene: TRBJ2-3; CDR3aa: CASSLSGLGGNTDTQYF; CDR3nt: TGTGCCAGCAGCTTATCGGGACTCGGCGGTAACACAGATACGCAGTATTTT
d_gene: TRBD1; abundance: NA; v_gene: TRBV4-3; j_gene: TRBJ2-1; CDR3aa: CASSRTEHMGQATVDEQFF; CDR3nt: TGCGCCAGCAGCCGCACAGAGCATATGGGACAGGCTACTGTTGATGAGCAGTTCTTC
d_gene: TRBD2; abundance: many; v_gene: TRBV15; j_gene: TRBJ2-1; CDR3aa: CATSGVPGGYNEQFF; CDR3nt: TGTGCCACCAGCGGGGTACCGGGGGGATACAATGAGCAGTTCTTC
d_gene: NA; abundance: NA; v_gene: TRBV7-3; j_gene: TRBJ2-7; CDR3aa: CASSLIRRPPNEQYF; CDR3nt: TGTGCCAGCAGCTTGATTAGGCGTCCCCCCAACGAGCAGTACTTC
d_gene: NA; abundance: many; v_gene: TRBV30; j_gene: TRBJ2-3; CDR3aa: CAWSVFRNSTDTQYF; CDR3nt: TGTGCCTGGAGTGTATTCCGGAATAGCACAGATACGCAGTATTTT
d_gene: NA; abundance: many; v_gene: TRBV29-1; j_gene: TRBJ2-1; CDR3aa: CSVEMPQPEQFF; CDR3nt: TGCAGCGTTGAAATGCCGCAACCTGAGCAGTTCTTC
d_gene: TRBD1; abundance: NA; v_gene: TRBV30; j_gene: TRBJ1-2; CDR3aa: CARTVQGHPNYGYTF; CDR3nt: TGTGCCAGAACAGTACAGGGGCACCCTAACTATGGCTACACCTTC
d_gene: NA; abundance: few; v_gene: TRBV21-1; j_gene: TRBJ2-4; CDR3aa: CASSSRTEYIAKNIQYF; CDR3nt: TGTGCCAGCAGCAGCCGTACGGAGTATATAGCCAAAAACATTCAGTACTTC
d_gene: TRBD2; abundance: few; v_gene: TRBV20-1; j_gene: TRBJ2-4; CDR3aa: CSARASGLAKNIQYF; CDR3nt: TGCAGTGCTAGGGCTAGCGGTCTAGCCAAAAACATTCAGTACTTC
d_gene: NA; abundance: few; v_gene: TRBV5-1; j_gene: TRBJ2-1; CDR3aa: CASSAPTVGSYNEQFF; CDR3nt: TGCGCCAGCAGCGCCCCGACCGTAGGATCCTACAATGAGCAGTTCTTC
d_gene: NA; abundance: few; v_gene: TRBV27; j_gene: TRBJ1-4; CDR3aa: CASSLFGATNEKLFF; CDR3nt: TGTGCCAGCAGTTTATTCGGGGCAACTAATGAAAAACTGTTTTTT
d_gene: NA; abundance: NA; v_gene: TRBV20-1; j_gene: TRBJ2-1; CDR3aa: CSARYEGNEQFF; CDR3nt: TGCAGTGCCCGATATGAGGGGAATGAGCAGTTCTTC
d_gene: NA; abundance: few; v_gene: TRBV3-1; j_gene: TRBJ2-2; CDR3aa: CASSQGRASWVGELFF; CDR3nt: TGTGCCAGCAGCCAAGGGAGGGCCAGCTGGGTCGGGGAGCTGTTTTTT